The TCR beta chain described here comes from a study of cytotoxic CD8 clonotypes in ibrutinib-treated CLL. Study-level background: The patients, about a dozen relapsed/refractory and approximately 15 treatment-naive, included 17 who were IGHV unmutated. On average, each sample had roughly 260,000 productive templates and tens of thousands of productive rearrangements.

Study-level results: Clonality increased at ibrutinib response and stayed stable in sustained remission. At progression, however, it fell back toward baseline. Public clonotypes, rarely seen, contracted or held steady on treatment.

The V gene's germline CDR1 is SGHTA and CDR2 FQGNSA. V shed 0 bases and J shed 4 bases, with 10 bases lying between them. This CDR3 region has 15 residues. The table came from immunoSEQ multiplex PCR; TCRdb's copy has only in-frame clones and leaves some out. Seen here are roughly 52,000 clones, about half observed once, and the top ten hold 32%. This clone has more than one count but fewer than ten. Its antigen is still unknown. The V call is TRBV7-2, the J call TRBJ1-3, with TRBD1 as a possible D gene (5 bases). The source was PBMCs, collected after 12 months of ibrutinib treatment. This receptor was taken from a human donor with chronic lymphocytic leukemia. In DNA, the CDR3 is TGTGCCAGCAGCTTAGCGCCAGGGTCGGGAAACACCATATATTTT. Its translation is CASSLAPGSGNTIYF.